The clone carrying this T cell receptor beta chain has more than one count but fewer than ten. Its target is unknown. V shed 1 base and J shed 7 bases, with 8 bases lying between them. This CDR3 region has 13 residues. CDR1 and CDR2 from the germline V gene are LNHDA and SQIVND (reference sequence). This record comes from a study of somatic mutations in cytotoxic T cells in rheumatoid arthritis. Study overall: Selected T-cell populations stained with V beta antibodies were isolated by flow sorting to nearly 100% purity; these included V beta1+ cells subjected to TCRB sequencing. Study-level findings and limits: Rheumatoid arthritis patients, but not healthy controls, exhibited increasing CD8+ clonality with age. Unknown were the antigen targets of the expanded CD8+ clones.

Clones were sequenced by immunoSEQ multiplex PCR, and TCRdb holds only the in-frame ones, with some missing. Of some 14,000 clones in the sample, 74% were seen once. Specimen: CD8+ T cells sorted from blood. This rearrangement joins TRBV19 to TRBJ2-1, with no clear D. The receptor's source is an adult with rheumatoid arthritis. CDR3: CASSIGGFNEQFF. The CDR3, as DNA: TGTGCCAGTAGTATAGGGGGTTTTAATGAGCAGTTCTTC. Together with reference TRBV19 and TRBJ2-1, the CDR3 gives the full variable domain: DGGITQSPKYLFRKEGQNVTLSCEQNLNHDAMYWYRQDPGQGLRLIYYSQIVNDFQKGDIAEGYSVSREKKESFPLTVTSAQKNPTAFYLCASSIGGFNEQFFGPGTRLTVL.